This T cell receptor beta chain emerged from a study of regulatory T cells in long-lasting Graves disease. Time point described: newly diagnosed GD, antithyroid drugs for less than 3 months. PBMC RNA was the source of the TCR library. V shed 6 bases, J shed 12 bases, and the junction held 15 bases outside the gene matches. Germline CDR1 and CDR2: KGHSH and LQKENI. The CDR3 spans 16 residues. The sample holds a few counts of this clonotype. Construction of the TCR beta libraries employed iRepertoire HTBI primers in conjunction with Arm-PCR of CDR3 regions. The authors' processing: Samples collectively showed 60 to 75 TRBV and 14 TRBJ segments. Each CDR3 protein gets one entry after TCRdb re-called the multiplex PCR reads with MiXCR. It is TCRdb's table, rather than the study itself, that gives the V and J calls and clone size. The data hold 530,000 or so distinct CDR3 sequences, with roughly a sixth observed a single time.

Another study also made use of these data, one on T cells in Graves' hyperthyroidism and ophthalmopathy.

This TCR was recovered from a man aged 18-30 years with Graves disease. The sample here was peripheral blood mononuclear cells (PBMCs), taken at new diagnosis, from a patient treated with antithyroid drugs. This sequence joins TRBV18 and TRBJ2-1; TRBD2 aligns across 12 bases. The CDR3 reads CASSRAGTSGQRGQFF. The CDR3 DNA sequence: TGTGCCAGCTCGCGAGCCGGGACTAGCGGGCAGCGGGGGCAGTTCTTC. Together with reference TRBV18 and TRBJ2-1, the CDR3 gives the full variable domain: NAGVMQNPRHLVRRRGQEARLRCSPMKGHSHVYWYRQLPEEGLKFMVYLQKENIIDESGMPKERFSAEFPKEGPSILRIQQVVRGDSAAYFCASSRAGTSGQRGQFFGPGTRLTVL.